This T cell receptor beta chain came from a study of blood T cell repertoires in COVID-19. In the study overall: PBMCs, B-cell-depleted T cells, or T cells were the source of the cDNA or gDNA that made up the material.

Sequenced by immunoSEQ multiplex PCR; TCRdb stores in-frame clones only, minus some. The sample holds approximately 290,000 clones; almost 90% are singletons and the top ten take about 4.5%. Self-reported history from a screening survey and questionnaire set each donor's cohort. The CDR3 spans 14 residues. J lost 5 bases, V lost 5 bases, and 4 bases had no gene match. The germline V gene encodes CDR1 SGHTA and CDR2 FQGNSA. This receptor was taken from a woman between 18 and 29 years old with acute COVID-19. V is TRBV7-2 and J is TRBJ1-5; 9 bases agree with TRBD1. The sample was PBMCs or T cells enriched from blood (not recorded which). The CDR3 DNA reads TGTGCCAGCAGCCCGTGGACAGGGGATCAGCCCCAGCATTTT. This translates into CASSPWTGDQPQHF.